This T cell receptor beta chain was captured by sequencing in a study of T-cell memory formation after mild COVID-19. TCRdb independently ran MiXCR on the 5' RACE reads; one entry per CDR3 protein. The sample lists approximately 480,000 distinct CDR3 sequences; 18% were seen once. With 7 bases clipped from V and 0 bases from J, the junction kept 6 bases outside the gene matches. CDR1 MNHEY and CDR2 SVGEGT come from the germline V gene. The CDR3 is made up of 16 amino acids. Input material: PBMCs or a T cell subset sorted from them (not recorded which). The origin of this receptor is an adult woman who had mild COVID-19 (a few samples of this study predate the infection). Cell type and time point are not known. This sequence joins TRBV6-2 or TRBV6-3 and TRBJ2-2; 9 positions match TRBD2. The CDR3 here is CASKKTSGANTGELFF. CDR3 bases: TGTGCCAGCAAGAAGACTAGCGGAGCGAACACCGGGGAGCTGTTTTTT.